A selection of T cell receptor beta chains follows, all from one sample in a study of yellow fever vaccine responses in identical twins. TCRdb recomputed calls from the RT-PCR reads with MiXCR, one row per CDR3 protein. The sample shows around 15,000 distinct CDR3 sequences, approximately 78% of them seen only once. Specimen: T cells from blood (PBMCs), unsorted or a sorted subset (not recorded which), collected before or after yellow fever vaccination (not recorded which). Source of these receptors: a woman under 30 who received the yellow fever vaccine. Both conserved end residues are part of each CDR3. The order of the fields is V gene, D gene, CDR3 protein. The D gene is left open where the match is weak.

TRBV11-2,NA,CASSKTLNTEAFF
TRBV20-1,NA,CSARGSSTDTQYF
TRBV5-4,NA,CASSGMYAEAFF
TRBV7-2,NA,CASSLARYEQYF
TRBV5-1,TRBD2,CASSWTSGVSYEQYF
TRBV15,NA,CATSRDTGLGEQYF
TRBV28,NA,CASSTTPYEQYF
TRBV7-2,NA,CASSLAEGGYYEQYF
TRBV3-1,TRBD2,CASSLGLAGNQETQYF
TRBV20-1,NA,CSATGTEAFF
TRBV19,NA,CASTLGRGPYNEQFF
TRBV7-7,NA,CASSQGWLQETQYF
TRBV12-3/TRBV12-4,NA,CASTYPPGSYNEQFF
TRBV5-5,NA,CASSPIPFSYEQYF
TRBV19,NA,CASSIDRGTDTQYF
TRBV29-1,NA,CSALGGANPGDEQFF
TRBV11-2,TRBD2,CASTSGRLNEQFF
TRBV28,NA,CASRGAAEGYEQYF
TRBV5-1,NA,CASSLFLASETQYF
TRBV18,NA,CASSPGVPTYNEQFF
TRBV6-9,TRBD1,CASSHEQGAVSYNEQFF
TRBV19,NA,CASSISARSLKNIQYF
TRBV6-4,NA,CASSDGVVTF
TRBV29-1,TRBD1,CSGGQSTDTQYF
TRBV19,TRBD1,CASSPRQGAYSEQFF